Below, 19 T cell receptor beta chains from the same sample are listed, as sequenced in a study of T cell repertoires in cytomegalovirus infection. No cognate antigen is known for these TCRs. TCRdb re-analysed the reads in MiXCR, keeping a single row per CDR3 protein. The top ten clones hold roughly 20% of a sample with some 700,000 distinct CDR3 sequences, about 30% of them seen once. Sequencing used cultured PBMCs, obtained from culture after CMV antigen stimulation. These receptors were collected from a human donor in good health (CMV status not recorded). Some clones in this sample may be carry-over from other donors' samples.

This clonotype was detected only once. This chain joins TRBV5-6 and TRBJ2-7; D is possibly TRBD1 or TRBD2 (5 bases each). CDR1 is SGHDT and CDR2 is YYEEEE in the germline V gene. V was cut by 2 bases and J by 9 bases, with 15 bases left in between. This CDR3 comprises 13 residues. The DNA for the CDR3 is TGTGCCAGCAGCTTTAAGGGACGGGACGGGCAGTACTTC. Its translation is CASSFKGRDGQYF.

CDR3 sequence (DNA): TGTGCCAGTAGTATACTTAGGAGCTCTGGGGCCAACGTCCTGACTTTC. Its protein is CASSILRSSGANVLTF. The genes are TRBV19 and TRBJ2-6; D is unclear. The CDR3 is made up of 16 amino acids. In germline, CDR1 is LNHDA, CDR2 SQIVND (reference sequence). The V and J ends lost 2 bases and 0 bases respectively, with 8 bases between them.

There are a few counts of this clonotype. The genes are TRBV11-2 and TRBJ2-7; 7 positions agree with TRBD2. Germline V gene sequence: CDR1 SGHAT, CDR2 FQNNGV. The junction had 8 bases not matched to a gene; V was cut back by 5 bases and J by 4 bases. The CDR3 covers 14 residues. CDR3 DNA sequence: TGTGCCAGCAGCCCCTTTGCGGGGGTTTACGAGCAGTACTTC. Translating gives CASSPFAGVYEQYF.

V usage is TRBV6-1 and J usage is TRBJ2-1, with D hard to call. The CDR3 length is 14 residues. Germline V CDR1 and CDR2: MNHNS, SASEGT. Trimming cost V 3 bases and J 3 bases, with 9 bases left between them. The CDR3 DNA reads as TGTGCCAGCAGTGATAACTGGGGCTACAATGAGCAGTTCTTC. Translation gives CASSDNWGYNEQFF.

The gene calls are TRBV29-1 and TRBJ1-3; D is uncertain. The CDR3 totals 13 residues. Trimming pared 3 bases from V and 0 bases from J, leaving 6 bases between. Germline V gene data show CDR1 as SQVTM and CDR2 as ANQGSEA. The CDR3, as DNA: TGCAGCGTTGACCCAGGCTCTGGAAACACCATATATTTT. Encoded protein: CSVDPGSGNTIYF.

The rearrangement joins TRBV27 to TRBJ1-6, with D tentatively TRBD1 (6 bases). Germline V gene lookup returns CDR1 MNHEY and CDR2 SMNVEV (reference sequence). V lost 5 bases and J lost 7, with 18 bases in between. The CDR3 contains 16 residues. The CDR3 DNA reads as TGTGCCAGCAGTCCCCAGGGGTTCGGTCGAAATTCACCCCTCCACTTT. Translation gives CASSPQGFGRNSPLHF.

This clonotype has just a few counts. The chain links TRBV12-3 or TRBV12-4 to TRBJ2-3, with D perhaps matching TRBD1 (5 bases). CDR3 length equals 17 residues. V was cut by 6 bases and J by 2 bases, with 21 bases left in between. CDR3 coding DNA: TGTGCCAGCAGGCCCATTTGGGGCTCCTCAAACACAGATACGCAGTATTTT. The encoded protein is CASRPIWGSSNTDTQYF.

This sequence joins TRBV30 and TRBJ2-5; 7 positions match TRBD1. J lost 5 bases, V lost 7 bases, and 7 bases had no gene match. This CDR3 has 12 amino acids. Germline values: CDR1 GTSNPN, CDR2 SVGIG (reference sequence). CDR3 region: CASTGAAETQYF. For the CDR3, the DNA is TGTGCCTCCACAGGGGCCGCGGAGACCCAGTACTTC.

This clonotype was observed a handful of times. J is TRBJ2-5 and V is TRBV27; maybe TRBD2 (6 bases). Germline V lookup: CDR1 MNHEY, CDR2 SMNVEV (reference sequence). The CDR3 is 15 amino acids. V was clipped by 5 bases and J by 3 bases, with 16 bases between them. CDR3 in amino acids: CASSPPPGAKETQYF. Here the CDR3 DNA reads TGTGCCAGCAGTCCCCCCCCGGGAGCGAAAGAGACCCAGTACTTC.

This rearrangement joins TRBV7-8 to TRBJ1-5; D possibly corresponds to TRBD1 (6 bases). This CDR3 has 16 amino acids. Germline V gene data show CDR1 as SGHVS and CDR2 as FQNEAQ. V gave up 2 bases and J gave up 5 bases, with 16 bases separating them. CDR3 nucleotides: TGTGCCAGCAGCTTAACAGCTTGGGGGGGCGATCAGCCCCAGCATTTT. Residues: CASSLTAWGGDQPQHF.

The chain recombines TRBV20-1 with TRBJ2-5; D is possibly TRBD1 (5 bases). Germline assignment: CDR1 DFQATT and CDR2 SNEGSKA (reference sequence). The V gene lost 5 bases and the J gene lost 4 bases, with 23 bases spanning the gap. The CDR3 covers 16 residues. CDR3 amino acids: CSAPASRAREVETQYF. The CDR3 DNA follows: TGCAGTGCTCCCGCGTCCCGTGCCAGGGAAGTAGAGACCCAGTACTTC.

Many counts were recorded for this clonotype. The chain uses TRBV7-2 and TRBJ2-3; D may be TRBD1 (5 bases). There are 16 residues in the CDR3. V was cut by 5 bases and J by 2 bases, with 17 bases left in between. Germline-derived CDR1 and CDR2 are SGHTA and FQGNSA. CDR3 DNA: TGTGCCAGCAGCGCGCAATGGGGCGGCATCACAGATACGCAGTATTTT. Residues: CASSAQWGGITDTQYF.

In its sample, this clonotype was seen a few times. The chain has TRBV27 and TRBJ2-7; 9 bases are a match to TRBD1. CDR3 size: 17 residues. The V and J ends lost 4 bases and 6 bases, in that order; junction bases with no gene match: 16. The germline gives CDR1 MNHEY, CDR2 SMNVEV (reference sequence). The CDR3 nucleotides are TGTGCCAGCAGTTCCCCCCGAGCTGGGACAGGGACCCGCGAGCAGTACTTC. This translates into CASSSPRAGTGTREQYF.

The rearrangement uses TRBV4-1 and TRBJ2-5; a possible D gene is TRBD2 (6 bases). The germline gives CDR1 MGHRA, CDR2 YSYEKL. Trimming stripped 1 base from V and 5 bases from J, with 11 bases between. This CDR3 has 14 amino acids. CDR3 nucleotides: TGCGCCAGCAGCCAAGGGGGACTGGGCGAGACCCAGTACTTC. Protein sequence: CASSQGGLGETQYF.

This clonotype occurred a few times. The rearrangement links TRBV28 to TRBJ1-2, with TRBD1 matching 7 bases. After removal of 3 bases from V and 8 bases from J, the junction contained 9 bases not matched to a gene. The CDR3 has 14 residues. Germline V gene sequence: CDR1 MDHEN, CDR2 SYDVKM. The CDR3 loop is CASSFNRGRRGYTF. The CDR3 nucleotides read TGTGCCAGCAGTTTCAACAGGGGACGAAGGGGCTACACCTTC.

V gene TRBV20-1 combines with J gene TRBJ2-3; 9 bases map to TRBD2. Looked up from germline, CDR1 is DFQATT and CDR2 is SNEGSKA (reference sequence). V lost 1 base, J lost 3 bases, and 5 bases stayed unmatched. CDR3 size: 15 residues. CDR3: CSARGTSELTDTQYF. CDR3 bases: TGCAGTGCTAGAGGGACTAGCGAGTTAACAGATACGCAGTATTTT.

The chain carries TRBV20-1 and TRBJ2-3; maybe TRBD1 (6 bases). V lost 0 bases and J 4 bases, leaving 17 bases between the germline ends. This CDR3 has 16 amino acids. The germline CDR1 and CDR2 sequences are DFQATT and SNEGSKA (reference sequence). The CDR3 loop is CSARDRKRTVADTQYF. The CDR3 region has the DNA TGCAGTGCTAGAGATCGGAAAAGGACAGTGGCAGATACGCAGTATTTT.

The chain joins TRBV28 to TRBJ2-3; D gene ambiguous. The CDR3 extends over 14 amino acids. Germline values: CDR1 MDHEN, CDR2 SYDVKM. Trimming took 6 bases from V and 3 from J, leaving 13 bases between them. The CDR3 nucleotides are TGTGCCAGCAGCCAACCGGCCGCAACAGATACGCAGTATTTT. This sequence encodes CASSQPAATDTQYF.

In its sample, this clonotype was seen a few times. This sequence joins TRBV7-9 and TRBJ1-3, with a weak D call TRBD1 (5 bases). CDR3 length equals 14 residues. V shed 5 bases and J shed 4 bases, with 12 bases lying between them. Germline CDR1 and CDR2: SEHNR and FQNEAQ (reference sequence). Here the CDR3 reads CASSPPGDGNTIYF. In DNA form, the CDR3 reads TGTGCCAGCAGCCCCCCGGGGGACGGAAACACCATATATTTT. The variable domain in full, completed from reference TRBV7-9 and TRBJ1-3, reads DTGVSQNPRHKITKRGQNVTFRCDPISEHNRLYWYRQTLGQGPEFLTYFQNEAQLEKSRLLSDRFSAERPKGSFSTLEIQRTEQGDSAMYLCASSPPGDGNTIYFGEGSWLTVV.